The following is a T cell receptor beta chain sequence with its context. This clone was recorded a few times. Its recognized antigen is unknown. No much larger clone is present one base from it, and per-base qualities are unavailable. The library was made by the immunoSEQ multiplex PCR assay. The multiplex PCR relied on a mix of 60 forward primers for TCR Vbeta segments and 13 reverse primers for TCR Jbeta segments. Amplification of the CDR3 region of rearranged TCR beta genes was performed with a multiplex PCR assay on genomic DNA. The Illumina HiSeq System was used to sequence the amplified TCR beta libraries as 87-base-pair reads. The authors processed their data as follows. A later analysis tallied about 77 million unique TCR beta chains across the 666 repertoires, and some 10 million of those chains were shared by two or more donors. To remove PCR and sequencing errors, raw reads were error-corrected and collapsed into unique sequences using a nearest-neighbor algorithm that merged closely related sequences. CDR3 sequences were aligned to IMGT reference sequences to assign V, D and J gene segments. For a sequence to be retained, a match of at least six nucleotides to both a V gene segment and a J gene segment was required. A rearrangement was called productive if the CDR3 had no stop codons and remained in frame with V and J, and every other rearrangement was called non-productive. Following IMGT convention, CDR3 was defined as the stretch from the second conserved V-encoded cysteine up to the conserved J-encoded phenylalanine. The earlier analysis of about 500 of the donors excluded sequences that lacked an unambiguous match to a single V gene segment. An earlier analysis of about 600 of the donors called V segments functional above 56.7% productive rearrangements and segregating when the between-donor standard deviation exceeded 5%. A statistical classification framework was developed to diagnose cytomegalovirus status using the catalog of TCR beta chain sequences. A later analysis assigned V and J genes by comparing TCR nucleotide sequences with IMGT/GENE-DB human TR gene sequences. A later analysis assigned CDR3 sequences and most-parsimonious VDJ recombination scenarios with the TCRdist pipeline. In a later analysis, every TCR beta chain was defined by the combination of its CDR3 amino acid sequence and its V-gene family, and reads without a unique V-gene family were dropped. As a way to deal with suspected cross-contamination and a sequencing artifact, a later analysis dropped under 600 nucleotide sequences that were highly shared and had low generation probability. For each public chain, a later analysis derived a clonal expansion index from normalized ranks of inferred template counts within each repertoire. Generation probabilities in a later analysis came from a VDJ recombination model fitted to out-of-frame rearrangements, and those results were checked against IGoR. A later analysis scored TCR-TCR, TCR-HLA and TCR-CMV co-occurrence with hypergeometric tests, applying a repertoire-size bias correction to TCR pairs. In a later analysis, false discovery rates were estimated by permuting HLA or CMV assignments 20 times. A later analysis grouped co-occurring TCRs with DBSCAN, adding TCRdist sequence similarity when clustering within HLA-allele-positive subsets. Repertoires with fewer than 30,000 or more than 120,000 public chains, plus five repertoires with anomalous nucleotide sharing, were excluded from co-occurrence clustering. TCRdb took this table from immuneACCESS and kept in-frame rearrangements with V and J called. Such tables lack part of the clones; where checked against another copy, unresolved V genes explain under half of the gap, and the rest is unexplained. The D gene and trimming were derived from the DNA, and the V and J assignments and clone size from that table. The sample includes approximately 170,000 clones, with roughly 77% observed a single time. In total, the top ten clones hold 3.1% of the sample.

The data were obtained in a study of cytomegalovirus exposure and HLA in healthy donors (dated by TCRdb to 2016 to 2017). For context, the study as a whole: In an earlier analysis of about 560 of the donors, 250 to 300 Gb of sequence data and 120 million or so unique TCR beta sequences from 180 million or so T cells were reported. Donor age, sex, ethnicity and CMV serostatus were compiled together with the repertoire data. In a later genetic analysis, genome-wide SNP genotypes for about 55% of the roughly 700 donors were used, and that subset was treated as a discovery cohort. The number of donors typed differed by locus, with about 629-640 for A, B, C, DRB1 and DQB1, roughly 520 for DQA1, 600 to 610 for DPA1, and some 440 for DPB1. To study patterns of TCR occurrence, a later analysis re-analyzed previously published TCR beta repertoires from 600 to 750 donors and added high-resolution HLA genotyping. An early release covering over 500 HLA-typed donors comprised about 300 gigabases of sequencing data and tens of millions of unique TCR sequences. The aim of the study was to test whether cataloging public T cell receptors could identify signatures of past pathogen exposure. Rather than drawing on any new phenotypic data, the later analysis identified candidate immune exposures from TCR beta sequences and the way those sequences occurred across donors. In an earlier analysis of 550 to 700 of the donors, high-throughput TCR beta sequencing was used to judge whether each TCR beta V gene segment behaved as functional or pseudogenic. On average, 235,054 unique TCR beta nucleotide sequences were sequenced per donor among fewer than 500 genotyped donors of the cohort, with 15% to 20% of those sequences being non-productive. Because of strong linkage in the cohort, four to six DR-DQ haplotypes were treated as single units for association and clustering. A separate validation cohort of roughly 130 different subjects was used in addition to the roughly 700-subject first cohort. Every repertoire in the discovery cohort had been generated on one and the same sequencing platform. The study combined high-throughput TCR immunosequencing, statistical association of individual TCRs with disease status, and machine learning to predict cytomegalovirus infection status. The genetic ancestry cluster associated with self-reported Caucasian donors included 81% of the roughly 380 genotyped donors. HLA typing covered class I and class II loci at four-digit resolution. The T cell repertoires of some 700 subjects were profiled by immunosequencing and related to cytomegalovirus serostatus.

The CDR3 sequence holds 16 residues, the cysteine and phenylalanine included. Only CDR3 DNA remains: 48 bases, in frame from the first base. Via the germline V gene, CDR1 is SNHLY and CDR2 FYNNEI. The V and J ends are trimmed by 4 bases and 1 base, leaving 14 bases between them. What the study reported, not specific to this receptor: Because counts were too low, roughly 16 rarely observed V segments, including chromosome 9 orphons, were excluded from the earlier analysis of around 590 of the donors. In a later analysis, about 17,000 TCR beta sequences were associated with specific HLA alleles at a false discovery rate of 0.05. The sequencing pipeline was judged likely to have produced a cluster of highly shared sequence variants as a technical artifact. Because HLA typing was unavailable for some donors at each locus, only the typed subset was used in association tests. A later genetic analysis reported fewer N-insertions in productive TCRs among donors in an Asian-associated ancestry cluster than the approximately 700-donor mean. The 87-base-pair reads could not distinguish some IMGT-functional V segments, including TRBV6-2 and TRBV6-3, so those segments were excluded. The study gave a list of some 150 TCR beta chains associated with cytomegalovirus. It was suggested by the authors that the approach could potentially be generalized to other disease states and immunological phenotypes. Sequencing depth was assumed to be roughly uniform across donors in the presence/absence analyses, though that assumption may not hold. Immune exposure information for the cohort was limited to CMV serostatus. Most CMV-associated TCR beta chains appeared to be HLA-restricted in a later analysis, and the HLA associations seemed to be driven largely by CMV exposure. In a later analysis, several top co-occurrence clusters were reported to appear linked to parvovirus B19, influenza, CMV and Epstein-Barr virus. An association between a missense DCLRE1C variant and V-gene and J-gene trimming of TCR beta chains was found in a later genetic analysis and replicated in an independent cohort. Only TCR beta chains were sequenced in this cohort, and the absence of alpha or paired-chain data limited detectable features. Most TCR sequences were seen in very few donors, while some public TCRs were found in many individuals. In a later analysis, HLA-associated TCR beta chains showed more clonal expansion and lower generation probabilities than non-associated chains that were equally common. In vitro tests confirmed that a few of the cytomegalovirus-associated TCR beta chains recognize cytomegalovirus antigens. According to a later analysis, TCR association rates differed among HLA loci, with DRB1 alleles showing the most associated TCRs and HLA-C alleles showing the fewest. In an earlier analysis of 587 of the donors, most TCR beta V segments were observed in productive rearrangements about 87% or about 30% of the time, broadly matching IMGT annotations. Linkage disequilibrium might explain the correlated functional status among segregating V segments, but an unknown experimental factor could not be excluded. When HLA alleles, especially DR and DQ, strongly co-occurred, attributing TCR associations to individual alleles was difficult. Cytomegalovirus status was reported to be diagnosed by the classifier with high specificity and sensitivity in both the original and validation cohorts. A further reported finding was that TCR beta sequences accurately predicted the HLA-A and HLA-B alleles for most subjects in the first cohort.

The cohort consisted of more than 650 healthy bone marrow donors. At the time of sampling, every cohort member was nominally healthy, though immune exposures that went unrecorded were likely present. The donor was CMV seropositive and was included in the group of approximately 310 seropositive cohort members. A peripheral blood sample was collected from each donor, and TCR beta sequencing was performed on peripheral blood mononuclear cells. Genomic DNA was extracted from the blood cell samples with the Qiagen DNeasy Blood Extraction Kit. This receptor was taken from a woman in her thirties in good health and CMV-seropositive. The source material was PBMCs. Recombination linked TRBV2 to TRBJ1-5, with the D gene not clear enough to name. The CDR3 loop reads CASSGLKRESNQPQHF. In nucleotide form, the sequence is TGTGCCAGCAGTGGCCTGAAGAGGGAAAGCAATCAGCCCCAGCATTTT.